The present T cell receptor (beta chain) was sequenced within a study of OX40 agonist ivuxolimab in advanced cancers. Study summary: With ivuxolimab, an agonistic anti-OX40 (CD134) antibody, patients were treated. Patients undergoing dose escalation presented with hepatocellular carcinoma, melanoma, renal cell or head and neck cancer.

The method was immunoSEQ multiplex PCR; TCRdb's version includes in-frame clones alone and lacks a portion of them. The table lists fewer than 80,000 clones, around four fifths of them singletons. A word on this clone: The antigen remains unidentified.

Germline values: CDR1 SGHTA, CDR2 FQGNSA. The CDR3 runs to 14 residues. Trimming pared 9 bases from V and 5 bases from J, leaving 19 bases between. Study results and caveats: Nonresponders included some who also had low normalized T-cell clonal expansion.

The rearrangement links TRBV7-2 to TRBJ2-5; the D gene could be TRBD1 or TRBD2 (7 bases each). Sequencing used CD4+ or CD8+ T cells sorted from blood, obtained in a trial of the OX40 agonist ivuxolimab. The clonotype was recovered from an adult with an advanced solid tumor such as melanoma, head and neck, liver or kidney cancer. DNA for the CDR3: TGTGCCAGTTCCCTGACAGGGAGGGGGGAGACCCAGTACTTC. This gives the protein CASSLTGRGETQYF.